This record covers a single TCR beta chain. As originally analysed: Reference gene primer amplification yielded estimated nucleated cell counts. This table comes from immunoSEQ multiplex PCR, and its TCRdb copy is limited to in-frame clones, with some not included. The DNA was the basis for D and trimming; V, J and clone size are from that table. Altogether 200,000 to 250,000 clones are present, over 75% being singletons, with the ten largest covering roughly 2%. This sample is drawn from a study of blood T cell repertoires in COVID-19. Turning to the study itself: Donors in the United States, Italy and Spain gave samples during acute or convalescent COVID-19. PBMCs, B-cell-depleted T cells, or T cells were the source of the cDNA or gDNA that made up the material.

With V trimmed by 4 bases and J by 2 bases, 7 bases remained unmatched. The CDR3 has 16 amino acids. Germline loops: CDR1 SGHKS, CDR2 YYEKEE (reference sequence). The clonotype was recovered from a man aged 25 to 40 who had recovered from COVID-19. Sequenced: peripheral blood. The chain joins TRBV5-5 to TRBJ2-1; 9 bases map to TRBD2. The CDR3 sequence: CASSRGASGTYNEQFF. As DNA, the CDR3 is TGTGCCAGCAGCCGAGGGGCTAGCGGGACCTACAATGAGCAGTTCTTC.